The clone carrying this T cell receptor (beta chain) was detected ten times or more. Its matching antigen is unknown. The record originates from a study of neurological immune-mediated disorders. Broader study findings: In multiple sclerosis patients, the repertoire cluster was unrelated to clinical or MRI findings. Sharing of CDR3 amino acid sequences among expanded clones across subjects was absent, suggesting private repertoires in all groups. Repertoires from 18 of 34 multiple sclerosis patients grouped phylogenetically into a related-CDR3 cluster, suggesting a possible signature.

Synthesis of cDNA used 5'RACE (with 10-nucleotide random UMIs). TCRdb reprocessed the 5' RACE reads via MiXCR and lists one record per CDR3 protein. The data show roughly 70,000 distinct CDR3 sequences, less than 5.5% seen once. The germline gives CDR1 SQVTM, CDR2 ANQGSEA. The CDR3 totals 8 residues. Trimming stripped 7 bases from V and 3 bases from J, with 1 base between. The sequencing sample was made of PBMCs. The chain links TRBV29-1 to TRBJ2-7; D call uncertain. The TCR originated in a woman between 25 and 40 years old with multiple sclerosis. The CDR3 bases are TGCAGCGGCTACGAGCAGTACTTC. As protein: CSGYEQYF.